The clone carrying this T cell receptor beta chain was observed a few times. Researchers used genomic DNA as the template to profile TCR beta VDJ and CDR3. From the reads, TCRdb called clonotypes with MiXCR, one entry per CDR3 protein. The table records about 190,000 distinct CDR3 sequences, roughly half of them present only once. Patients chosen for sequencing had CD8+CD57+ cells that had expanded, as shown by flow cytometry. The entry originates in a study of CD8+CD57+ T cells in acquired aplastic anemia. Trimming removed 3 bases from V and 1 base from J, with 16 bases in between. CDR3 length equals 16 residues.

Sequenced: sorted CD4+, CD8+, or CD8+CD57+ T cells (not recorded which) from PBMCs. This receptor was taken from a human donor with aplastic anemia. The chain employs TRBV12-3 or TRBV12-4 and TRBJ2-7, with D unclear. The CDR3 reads CASSFLDGYHSYEQYF. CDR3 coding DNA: TGTGCCAGCAGTTTCCTGGACGGGTATCATTCCTACGAGCAGTACTTC.